This is a list of T cell receptor beta chains from one sample in a study of T cell repertoires in cytomegalovirus infection. Each CDR3 protein gets one entry after TCRdb re-called the reads with MiXCR. Among roughly 500,000 distinct CDR3 sequences listed, approximately 15% were seen once. The sample consisted of CD8+ T cells from PBMCs. These receptors were taken from a human donor in good health (CMV status not recorded). Some clones in this sample may be carry-over from other donors' samples. CDR3s include the opening cysteine and the closing phenylalanine or tryptophan. Fields, in order: D gene, CDR3 length, V gene, CDR3 protein. D genes are given only for firm matches.

D: NA
length: 14
V: TRBV6-2/TRBV6-3
CDR3: CASTRPLAYDEQFF

D: NA
length: 12
V: TRBV11-2
CDR3: CASSPLLIEAFF

D: TRBD2
length: 18
V: TRBV27
CDR3: CASSLGLAGEKGEETQYF

D: NA
length: 15
V: TRBV4-1
CDR3: CASSHGGGYYNEQFF

D: NA
length: 13
V: TRBV27
CDR3: CASSLRGPWDQYF

D: NA
length: 14
V: TRBV12-3/TRBV12-4
CDR3: CASSLVRRNNEQFF

D: TRBD1
length: 16
V: TRBV28
CDR3: CASSFQGVDENTEAFF

D: NA
length: 17
V: TRBV29-1
CDR3: CSADAGGGDSATETQYF

D: NA
length: 15
V: TRBV7-9
CDR3: CASSLGRGTRYEQYF

D: NA
length: 16
V: TRBV6-1
CDR3: CASSENSESPYNEQFF

D: TRBD2
length: 16
V: TRBV11-3
CDR3: CASSLDGLAGAEEQFF

D: TRBD2
length: 17
V: TRBV2
CDR3: CASSDPLSGVNTGELFF

D: NA
length: 15
V: TRBV9
CDR3: CASSVVGQGIYGYTF

D: TRBD2
length: 12
V: TRBV6-5
CDR3: CASSYKTGRAPF

D: TRBD2
length: 14
V: TRBV7-6
CDR3: CASSLGGLNYEQYF

D: TRBD1
length: 14
V: TRBV7-9
CDR3: CASSLGDRTNIQYF

D: TRBD2
length: 14
V: TRBV4-1
CDR3: CASSQRGSSYEQYF

D: NA
length: 13
V: TRBV6-5
CDR3: CASSYQSYHGYTF

D: NA
length: 10
V: TRBV6-5
CDR3: CASRQGEEFF

D: NA
length: 13
V: TRBV7-2
CDR3: CASSWGGGQPQHF

D: NA
length: 16
V: TRBV4-2
CDR3: CASSQRSQGAGDEQFF

D: NA
length: 17
V: TRBV6-8
CDR3: CASSTRASWKSVNEQFF

D: TRBD2
length: 18
V: TRBV7-3
CDR3: CASSSQSVSGRAGNTQYF

D: NA
length: 11
V: TRBV9
CDR3: CASSGTSGYTF

D: TRBD1
length: 16
V: TRBV7-3
CDR3: CASSLMGGGGNTEAFF

D: TRBD1
length: 16
V: TRBV5-1
CDR3: CASRPGQGSVRTEAFF

D: NA
length: 13
V: TRBV12-3/TRBV12-4
CDR3: CASSLRLVYEQYF

D: TRBD2
length: 14
V: TRBV27
CDR3: CASSSWTRYNEQFF

D: TRBD1
length: 14
V: TRBV27
CDR3: CASSIDRGREKLFF

D: NA
length: 12
V: TRBV11-2
CDR3: CASTPSTGELFF

D: NA
length: 15
V: TRBV27
CDR3: CASSRGEGPLYGYTF

D: NA
length: 13
V: TRBV25-1
CDR3: CASSVQNNSPLHF

D: NA
length: 16
V: TRBV12-3/TRBV12-4
CDR3: CASSLGYGPEYEKLFF

D: TRBD2
length: 17
V: TRBV28
CDR3: CASSFGLAGERSYEQYF

D: NA
length: 16
V: TRBV12-3/TRBV12-4
CDR3: CASSLGTLEANYGYTF